Sequencing of this T cell receptor (beta chain) was carried out in a study of blood T cell repertoires in COVID-19. Study as a whole: Sources were T cells, B-cell-depleted T cells, or PBMCs; the material itself was cDNA or gDNA.

The CDR3 has 16 amino acids. CDR1 and CDR2 (germline): SQVTM, ANQGSEA. Trimming cost V 5 bases and J 7 bases; bases outside gene matches: 14. Adults between roughly 18 and 100 years of age took part from 20 to 25 US areas. Produced via immunoSEQ multiplex PCR; TCRdb's table is partial and in-frame only. The data contain approximately 210,000 clones, approximately 84% of them singletons. The chain employs TRBV29-1 and TRBJ1-4; 9 bases line up with TRBD1. The source is a man aged 35 to 55 who had recovered from COVID-19. Specimen: PBMCs or T cells enriched from blood (not recorded which). The CDR3 bases are TGCAGCGTTCCGGGACAGGGAGGGATGATAAGTGAAAAACTGTTTTTT. Its translation is CSVPGQGGMISEKLFF.